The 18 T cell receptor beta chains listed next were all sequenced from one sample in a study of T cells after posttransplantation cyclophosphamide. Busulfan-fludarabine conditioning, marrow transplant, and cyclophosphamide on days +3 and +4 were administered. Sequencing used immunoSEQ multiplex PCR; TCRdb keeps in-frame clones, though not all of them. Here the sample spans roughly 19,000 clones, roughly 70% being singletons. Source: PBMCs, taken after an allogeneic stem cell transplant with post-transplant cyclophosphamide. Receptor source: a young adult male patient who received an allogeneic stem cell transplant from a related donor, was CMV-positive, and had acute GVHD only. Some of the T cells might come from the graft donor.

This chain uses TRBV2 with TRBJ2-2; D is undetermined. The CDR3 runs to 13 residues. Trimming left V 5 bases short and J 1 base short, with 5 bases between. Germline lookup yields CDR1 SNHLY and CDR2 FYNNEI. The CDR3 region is CASSPGNTGELFF. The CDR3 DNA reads TGTGCCAGCAGTCCCGGGAACACCGGGGAGCTGTTTTTT.

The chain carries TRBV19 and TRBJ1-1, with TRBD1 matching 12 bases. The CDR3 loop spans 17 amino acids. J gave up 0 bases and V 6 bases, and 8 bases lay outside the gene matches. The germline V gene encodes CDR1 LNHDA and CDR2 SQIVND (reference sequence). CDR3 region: CASREGTGGLMNTEAFF. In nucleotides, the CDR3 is TGTGCCAGTAGAGAAGGGACAGGGGGCTTGATGAACACTGAAGCTTTCTTT.

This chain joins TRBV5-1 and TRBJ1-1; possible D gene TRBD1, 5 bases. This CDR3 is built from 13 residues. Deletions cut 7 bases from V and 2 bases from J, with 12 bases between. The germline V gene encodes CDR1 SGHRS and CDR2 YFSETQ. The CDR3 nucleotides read TGCGCCAGCGCGACAGACGTAAACACTGAAGCTTTCTTT. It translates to CASATDVNTEAFF.

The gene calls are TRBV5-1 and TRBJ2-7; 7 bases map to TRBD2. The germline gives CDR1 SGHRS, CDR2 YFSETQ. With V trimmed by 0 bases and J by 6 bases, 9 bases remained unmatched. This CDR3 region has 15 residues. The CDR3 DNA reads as TGCGCCAGCAGCTTGGGGGGAGGGTTGGTCGGCGAGCAGTACTTC. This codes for CASSLGGGLVGEQYF.

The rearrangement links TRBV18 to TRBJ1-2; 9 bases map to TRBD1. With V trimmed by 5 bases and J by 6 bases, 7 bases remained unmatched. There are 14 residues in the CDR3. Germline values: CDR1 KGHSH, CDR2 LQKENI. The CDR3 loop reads CASSSTGTGNGYTF. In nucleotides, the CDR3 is TGTGCCAGCTCATCAACCGGGACAGGGAATGGCTACACCTTC.

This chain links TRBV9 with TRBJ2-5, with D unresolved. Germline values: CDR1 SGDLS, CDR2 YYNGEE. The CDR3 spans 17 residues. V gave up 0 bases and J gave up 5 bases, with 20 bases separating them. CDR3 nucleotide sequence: TGTGCCAGCAGCGTAGATCGCCCGAATTACCGGCGGGAGACCCAGTACTTC. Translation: CASSVDRPNYRRETQYF.

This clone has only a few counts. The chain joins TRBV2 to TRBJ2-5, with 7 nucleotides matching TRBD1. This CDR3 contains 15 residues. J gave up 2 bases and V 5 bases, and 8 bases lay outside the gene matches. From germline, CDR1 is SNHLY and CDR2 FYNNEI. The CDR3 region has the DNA TGTGCCAGCAGTCCAATGGGACAGATTCAAGAGACCCAGTACTTC. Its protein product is CASSPMGQIQETQYF.

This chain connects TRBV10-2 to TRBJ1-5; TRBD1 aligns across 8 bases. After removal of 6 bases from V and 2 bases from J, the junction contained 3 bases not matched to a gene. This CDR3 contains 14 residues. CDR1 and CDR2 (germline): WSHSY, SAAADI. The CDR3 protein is CASRQGGGNQPQHF. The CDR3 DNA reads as TGCGCCAGCAGACAGGGGGGGGGCAATCAGCCCCAGCATTTT.

This CDR3 reads CASSYGGRAYEQYF. CDR3 nucleotide sequence: TGTGCCAGCAGCTATGGGGGCAGGGCCTACGAGCAGTACTTC. The V gene is TRBV7-2, the J gene TRBJ2-7, with D perhaps matching TRBD1 (6 bases). CDR1 and CDR2 (germline): SGHTA, FQGNSA. V was shortened by 4 bases and J by 2 bases, with 12 bases between the two germline ends. This CDR3 has 14 amino acids. Looking up the rest from reference TRBV7-2 and TRBJ2-7 gives the full variable domain: GAGVSQSPSNKVTEKGKDVELRCDPISGHTALYWYRQSLGQGLEFLIYFQGNSAPDKSGLPSDRFSAERTGGSVSTLTIQRTQQEDSAVYLCASSYGGRAYEQYFGPGTRLTVT.

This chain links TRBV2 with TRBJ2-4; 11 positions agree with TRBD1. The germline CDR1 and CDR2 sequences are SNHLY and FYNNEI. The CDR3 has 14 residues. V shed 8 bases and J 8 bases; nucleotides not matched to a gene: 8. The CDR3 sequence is CASSRDRGRDIQYF. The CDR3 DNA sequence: TGTGCCAGCTCCCGGGACAGGGGGAGGGACATTCAGTACTTC. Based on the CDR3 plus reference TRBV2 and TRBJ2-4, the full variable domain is EPEVTQTPSHQVTQMGQEVILRCVPISNHLYFYWYRQILGQKVEFLVSFYNNEISEKSEIFDDQFSVERPDGSNFTLKIRSTKLEDSAMYFCASSRDRGRDIQYFGAGTRLSVL.

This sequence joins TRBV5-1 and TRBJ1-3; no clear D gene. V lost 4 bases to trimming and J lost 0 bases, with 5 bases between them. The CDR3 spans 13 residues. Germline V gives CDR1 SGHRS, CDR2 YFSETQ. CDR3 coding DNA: TGCGCCAGCAGCCCCAGCTCTGGAAACACCATATATTTT. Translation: CASSPSSGNTIYF. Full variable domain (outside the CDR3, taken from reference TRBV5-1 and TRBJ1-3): KAGVTQTPRYLIKTRGQQVTLSCSPISGHRSVSWYQQTPGQGLQFLFEYFSETQRNKGNFPGRFSGRQFSNSRSEMNVSTLELGDSALYLCASSPSSGNTIYFGEGSWLTVV.

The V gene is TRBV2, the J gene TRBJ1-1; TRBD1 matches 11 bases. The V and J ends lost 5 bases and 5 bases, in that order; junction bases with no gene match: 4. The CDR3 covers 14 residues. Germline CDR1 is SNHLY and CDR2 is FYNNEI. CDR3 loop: CASSSDRGRTEAFF. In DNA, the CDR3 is TGTGCCAGCAGTTCGGACAGGGGGCGGACTGAAGCTTTCTTT.

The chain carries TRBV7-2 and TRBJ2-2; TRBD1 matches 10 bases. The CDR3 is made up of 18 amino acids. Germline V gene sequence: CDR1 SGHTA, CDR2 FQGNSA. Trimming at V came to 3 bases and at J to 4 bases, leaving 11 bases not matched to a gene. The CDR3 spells CASSFPGQGRWTTGELFF. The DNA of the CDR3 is TGTGCCAGCAGCTTCCCGGGACAGGGGCGGTGGACCACCGGGGAGCTGTTTTTT. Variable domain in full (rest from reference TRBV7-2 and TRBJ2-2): GAGVSQSPSNKVTEKGKDVELRCDPISGHTALYWYRQSLGQGLEFLIYFQGNSAPDKSGLPSDRFSAERTGGSVSTLTIQRTQQEDSAVYLCASSFPGQGRWTTGELFFGEGSRLTVL.

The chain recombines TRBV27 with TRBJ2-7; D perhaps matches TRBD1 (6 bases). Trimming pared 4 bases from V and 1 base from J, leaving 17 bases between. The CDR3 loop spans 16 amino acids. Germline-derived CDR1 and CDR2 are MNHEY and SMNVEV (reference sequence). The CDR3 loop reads CASSSPSRGASYEQYF. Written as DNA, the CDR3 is TGTGCCAGCAGTTCCCCGAGCAGGGGTGCGTCCTACGAGCAGTACTTC.

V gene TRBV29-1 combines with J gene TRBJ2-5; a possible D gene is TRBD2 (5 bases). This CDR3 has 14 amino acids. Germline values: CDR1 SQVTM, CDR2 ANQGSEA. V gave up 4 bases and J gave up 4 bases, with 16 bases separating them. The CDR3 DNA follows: TGCAGCGTTGCTCTCCGACGGGGAATAGAGACCCAGTACTTC. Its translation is CSVALRRGIETQYF.

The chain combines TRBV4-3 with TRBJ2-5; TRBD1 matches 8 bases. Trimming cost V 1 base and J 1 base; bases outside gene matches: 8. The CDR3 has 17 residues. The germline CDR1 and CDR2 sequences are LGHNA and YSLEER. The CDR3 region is CASSQGGLGQGQETQYF. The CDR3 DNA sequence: TGCGCCAGCAGCCAAGGTGGCCTCGGACAGGGCCAAGAGACCCAGTACTTC.

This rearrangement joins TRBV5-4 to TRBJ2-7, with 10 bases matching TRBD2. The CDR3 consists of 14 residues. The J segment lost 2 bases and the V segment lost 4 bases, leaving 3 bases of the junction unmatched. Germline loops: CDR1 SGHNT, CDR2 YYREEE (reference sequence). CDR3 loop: CASSLAGATYEQYF. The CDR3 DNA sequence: TGTGCCAGCAGCCTAGCGGGGGCAACCTACGAGCAGTACTTC. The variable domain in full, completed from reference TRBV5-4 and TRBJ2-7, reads ETGVTQSPTHLIKTRGQQVTLRCSSQSGHNTVSWYQQALGQGPQFIFQYYREEENGRGNFPPRFSGLQFPNYSSELNVNALELDDSALYLCASSLAGATYEQYFGPGTRLTVT.

The CDR3 DNA reads as TGTGCCAGCAGTTTAAAGGGTACAGGGGCAGGCTCCTATAATTCACCCCTCCACTTT. Encoded protein: CASSLKGTGAGSYNSPLHF. The chain recombines TRBV27 with TRBJ1-6; 7 nucleotides line up with TRBD1. J was trimmed by 0 bases and V by 2 bases; bases with no gene match: 10. This CDR3 region has 19 residues. Germline CDR1 reads MNHEY; CDR2 reads SMNVEV (reference sequence).